Following are 18 T cell receptor beta chains from one sample sequenced in a study of technical replicates of blood from a handful of donors. TCRdb keeps only in-frame clones here, not all; method: immunoSEQ multiplex PCR. The sample lists 65,000 to 80,000 clones; almost 99% were seen once. Specimen: T cells isolated from PBMCs. The receptors stem from a human donor in good health.

The chain is built from TRBV7-6 and TRBJ2-1; TRBD2 might be the D (6 bases). In germline, CDR1 is SGHVS, CDR2 FNYEAQ. The CDR3 runs 14 residues. Trimming shortened V by 5 bases and J by 4 bases, and 12 bases separated the two germline ends. CDR3 region: CASSGGTVYNEQFF. CDR3 DNA: TGTGCCAGCAGCGGGGGGACTGTATACAATGAGCAGTTCTTC.

This clone was found once. The chain has TRBV25-1 and TRBJ2-7, with D possibly TRBD1 on 5 matching bases. CDR1 and CDR2 (germline): MGHDK, SYGVNS. The CDR3 extends over 13 amino acids. V lost 4 bases to trimming and J lost 3 bases, with 10 bases between them. The CDR3 region is CASSGGLVYEQYF. The CDR3 DNA reads as TGTGCCAGCAGTGGGGGCCTCGTCTACGAGCAGTACTTC.

CDR3 DNA sequence: TGTGCCAGCAGCCCCGAGGACAGGGCGCTAGATACGCAGTATTTT. It codes for CASSPEDRALDTQYF. This chain links TRBV5-6 with TRBJ2-3, with 8 bases matching TRBD1. Per germline, CDR1 SGHDT and CDR2 YYEEEE. J was trimmed by 5 bases and V by 4 bases; bases with no gene match: 9. This CDR3 contains 15 residues. Filled out from reference TRBV5-6 and TRBJ2-3, the complete variable domain reads DAGVTQSPTHLIKTRGQQVTLRCSPKSGHDTVSWYQQALGQGPQFIFQYYEEEERQRGNFPDRFSGHQFPNYSSELNVNALLLGDSALYLCASSPEDRALDTQYFGPGTRLTVL.

The chain uses TRBV7-9 and TRBJ2-7; 12 nucleotides agree with TRBD2. The CDR3 has 18 residues. CDR1 and CDR2 from the germline V gene are SEHNR and FQNEAQ (reference sequence). Trimming cost V 4 bases and J 3 bases; bases outside gene matches: 13. The CDR3: CASSSLLLLAGGSYEQYF. The CDR3 coding sequence is TGTGCCAGCAGCTCCCTCTTACTCCTAGCGGGAGGGAGCTACGAGCAGTACTTC. Variable domain in full (rest from reference TRBV7-9 and TRBJ2-7): DTGVSQNPRHKITKRGQNVTFRCDPISEHNRLYWYRQTLGQGPEFLTYFQNEAQLEKSRLLSDRFSAERPKGSFSTLEIQRTEQGDSAMYLCASSSLLLLAGGSYEQYFGPGTRLTVT.

The genes are TRBV6-6 and TRBJ2-7; a weak D match, TRBD1 (6 bases). The germline V gene encodes CDR1 MNHNY and CDR2 SVGAGI (reference sequence). The CDR3 is 14 residues long. The V gene lost 4 bases and the J gene lost 2 bases, with 12 bases spanning the gap. CDR3 nucleotides: TGTGCCAGCAGTTTAAGACAGGTTACCTACGAGCAGTACTTC. It specifies CASSLRQVTYEQYF.

The chain couples TRBV9 to TRBJ1-2; D remains unclear. The V end lost 4 bases, the J end lost 6 bases, and 13 bases lay between the germline ends. CDR1 SGDLS and CDR2 YYNGEE come from the germline V gene. The length of the CDR3 is 13 residues. CDR3 coding DNA: TGTGCCAGCAGCCCAGTCTCGGGTAATGGCTACACCTTC. Protein sequence: CASSPVSGNGYTF.

The chain uses TRBV18 and TRBJ2-7, with 10 bases aligning to TRBD1. CDR1 and CDR2 from the germline V gene are KGHSH and LQKENI. The V and J ends lost 3 bases and 6 bases, in that order; junction bases with no gene match: 2. The CDR3 consists of 13 residues. The CDR3 region has the DNA TGTGCCAGCTCACCGGGGACAGGGGTCGAGCAGTACTTC. The encoded protein is CASSPGTGVEQYF.

The rearrangement joins TRBV5-1 to TRBJ1-2; D gene uncertain. From germline, CDR1 is SGHRS and CDR2 YFSETQ. The CDR3 is made up of 14 amino acids. Trimming stripped 0 bases from V and 6 bases from J, with 12 bases between. The CDR3 here is CASSLEGQAHGYTF. CDR3 in DNA: TGCGCCAGCAGCTTGGAAGGCCAGGCCCATGGCTACACCTTC.

The gene calls are TRBV11-2 and TRBJ2-7, with 8 bases fitting TRBD2. This CDR3 is built from 16 residues. Germline trimming cut 5 bases from V and 2 bases from J; bases unmatched to any gene: 11. Germline CDR1 reads SGHAT; CDR2 reads FQNNGV. CDR3 nucleotides: TGTGCCAGCAGCCAAGCCGGGACTAGTGGGACCTACGAGCAGTACTTC. It yields the protein CASSQAGTSGTYEQYF.

The V and J genes are TRBV27 and TRBJ1-2; 7 bases are shared with TRBD1. The ends lost 0 bases at V and 8 bases at J; junction bases unmatched: 6. CDR1 is MNHEY, CDR2 SMNVEV, per germline (reference sequence). CDR3 length: 14 amino acids. The CDR3 region is CASSLSEGQRGYTF. The CDR3 DNA sequence: TGTGCCAGCAGTTTATCGGAGGGACAGCGGGGCTACACCTTC.

The chain links TRBV27 to TRBJ1-1; weak D call: TRBD1 (5 bases). CDR3 length equals 14 residues. Germline V CDR1 and CDR2: MNHEY, SMNVEV (reference sequence). Trimming shortened V by 3 bases and J by 3 bases, and 11 bases separated the two germline ends. CDR3 nucleotide sequence: TGTGCCAGCAGTTTGTTTAAAGGGGACACTGAAGCTTTCTTT. This sequence encodes CASSLFKGDTEAFF.

This rearrangement joins TRBV30 to TRBJ2-4; D uncertain. The CDR3 totals 15 residues. With 0 bases removed from V and 0 bases from J, the gap between germline ends came to 9 bases. Germline V gives CDR1 GTSNPN, CDR2 SVGIG (reference sequence). The CDR3 region has the DNA TGTGCCTGGAGTGTGAACAGCCTAGCCAAAAACATTCAGTACTTC. Its translation: CAWSVNSLAKNIQYF.

The J gene is TRBJ2-3, the V gene TRBV4-2, with 11 bases matching TRBD2. This CDR3 is built from 16 residues. The trim removed 1 base at V and 2 bases at J, leaving 2 bases unmatched. Germline V gives CDR1 LGHNA, CDR2 YNFKEQ. The CDR3 DNA follows: TGTGCCAGCAGCCAAGCTAGCGGGAGGTTCACAGATACGCAGTATTTT. This codes for CASSQASGRFTDTQYF.

This rearrangement joins TRBV4-2 to TRBJ2-3, with D possibly being TRBD2 (7 bases). This CDR3 spans 16 amino acids. Per germline, CDR1 LGHNA and CDR2 YNFKEQ. The V end was cut by 0 bases, the J end by 4 bases, with 14 bases between. The DNA for the CDR3 is TGTGCCAGCAGCCAAGATCGCGGGGGCCGGGCAGATACGCAGTATTTT. This codes for CASSQDRGGRADTQYF.

The CDR3 protein is CASSLASGGAYEQYF. CDR3 nucleotides: TGTGCCAGCAGCTTAGCTAGCGGAGGTGCCTACGAGCAGTACTTC. This chain uses TRBV11-3 with TRBJ2-7; 7 nucleotides agree with TRBD2. In germline, CDR1 is SGHNT, CDR2 YENEEA. This CDR3 spans 15 amino acids. Germline trimming cut 1 base from V and 2 bases from J; bases unmatched to any gene: 5.

V and J are TRBV19 and TRBJ2-7, with D tentatively TRBD1 (6 bases). Germline CDR1 and CDR2: LNHDA and SQIVND (reference sequence). This CDR3 is 15 amino acids long. Trimming left V 6 bases short and J 7 bases short, with 22 bases between. As DNA, the CDR3 is TGTGCCAGTAGAGCGACATTATGGGGGCCGAGAGAGCAGTACTTC. It codes for CASRATLWGPREQYF. The full variable domain, in which reference TRBV19 and TRBJ2-7 provide the parts outside the CDR3, is DGGITQSPKYLFRKEGQNVTLSCEQNLNHDAMYWYRQDPGQGLRLIYYSQIVNDFQKGDIAEGYSVSREKKESFPLTVTSAQKNPTAFYLCASRATLWGPREQYFGPGTRLTVT.

J is TRBJ2-5 and V is TRBV7-9; the match to TRBD2 covers 9 bases. V gave up 2 bases and J gave up 3 bases; unmatched junction bases: 7. The CDR3 contains 16 residues. Germline loops: CDR1 SEHNR, CDR2 FQNEAQ (reference sequence). In DNA form, the CDR3 reads TGTGCCAGCAGCTTAATTGGTAGCGGGAGTAAAGAGACCCAGTACTTC. Encoded protein: CASSLIGSGSKETQYF.

The rearrangement uses TRBV7-9 and TRBJ1-4; 7 nucleotides line up with TRBD1. The CDR3 is 15 residues long. Germline V lookup: CDR1 SEHNR, CDR2 FQNEAQ (reference sequence). V lost 7 bases and J lost 7; bases outside the gene matches: 12. CDR3 nucleotides: TGTGCCAGCACCAGGGGGGTAGGAATCGGTGAAAAACTGTTTTTT. Translating it yields CASTRGVGIGEKLFF. Full variable domain (outside the CDR3, taken from reference TRBV7-9 and TRBJ1-4): DTGVSQNPRHKITKRGQNVTFRCDPISEHNRLYWYRQTLGQGPEFLTYFQNEAQLEKSRLLSDRFSAERPKGSFSTLEIQRTEQGDSAMYLCASTRGVGIGEKLFFGSGTQLSVL.